This TCR beta chain was identified during a study of identical twins. TCRdb used MiXCR to reprocess the 5' RACE reads, holding one entry per CDR3 protein. There are 600,000 to 800,000 distinct CDR3 sequences in the sample; around 21% occur only once, and 4.3% lies in the top ten. In its sample, this clonotype was seen a few times. Its specificity is unknown. Broader study findings: Interpretation of the results relied on cross-sectional statistical analysis and not on following the same donors.

This CDR3 is 15 amino acids long. Trimming took off 2 bases at V and 0 bases at J, with 5 bases between the two ends. CDR1 is LGHDT and CDR2 is YNNKEL in the germline V gene (reference sequence). These same data were also listed under a study on T cells expressing NK-cell markers. That study reports: Each of roughly 6 donors carried dominant NKG2C+ clonotypes accounting for about 1.0-8% of CD8+ T cells. In several donors, dominant clonotypes made up about 25-65% of CD3+CD56-NKG2C+ cells.

Sequencing input: PBMCs. The chain recombines TRBV3-1 with TRBJ2-6; D is unresolved. The receptor's source is a woman aged 18-30 years in good health. Here the CDR3 DNA reads TGTGCCAGCAGCCAAACCCGCTCTGGGGCCAACGTCCTGACTTTC. Amino acids: CASSQTRSGANVLTF.